This T cell receptor beta chain stems from a study of identical twins. The CDR3 consists of 13 residues. Deletions cut 7 bases from V and 4 bases from J, with 13 bases between. Germline V gives CDR1 MDHEN, CDR2 SYDVKM. Whole-study results and caveats: Cross-sectional statistical analysis, not tracking of the same donors, underpinned the conclusions.

Through template switching, a universal primer site was introduced, and the cDNA contained unique molecular identifiers. Using its own MiXCR run on the 5' RACE reads, TCRdb lists one record per CDR3 protein. The sample contains about 1.7 million distinct CDR3 sequences, more than 30% of which appear only once. For this clonotype: What it recognizes is unknown.

Material: cord blood. The receptor was isolated from a newborn girl in good health. V usage is TRBV28 and J usage is TRBJ2-5; TRBD1 is a possible D gene (5 bases). The CDR3 here is CASNQGSRETQYF. The CDR3 coding sequence is TGTGCCAGCAACCAGGGTTCGAGAGAGACCCAGTACTTC. The full variable domain, completed using reference TRBV28 and TRBJ2-5, is DVKVTQSSRYLVKRTGEKVFLECVQDMDHENMFWYRQDPGLGLRLIYFSYDVKMKEKGDIPEGYSVSREKKERFSLILESASTNQTSMYLCASNQGSRETQYFGPGTRLLVL.